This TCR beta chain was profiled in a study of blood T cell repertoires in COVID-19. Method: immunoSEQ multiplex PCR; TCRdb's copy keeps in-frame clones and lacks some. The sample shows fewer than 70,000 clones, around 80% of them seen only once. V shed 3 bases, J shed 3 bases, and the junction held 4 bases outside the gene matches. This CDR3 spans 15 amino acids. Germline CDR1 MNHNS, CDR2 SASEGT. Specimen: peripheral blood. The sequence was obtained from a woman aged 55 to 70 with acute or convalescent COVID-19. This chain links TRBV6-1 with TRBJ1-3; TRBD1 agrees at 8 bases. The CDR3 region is CASSDRGQFGNTIYF. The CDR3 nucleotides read TGTGCCAGCAGTGACAGGGGGCAATTTGGAAACACCATATATTTT.